Below, 19 T cell receptor beta chains from the same sample are listed, as sequenced in a study of CD8 T cells in ankylosing spondylitis (dated by TCRdb to 2015 to 2018). Library creation used 5' RACE. The sequencing machine was an Illumina HiSeq 2500. TCRdb reworked the public reads: Q25 trimming with fastp, MiXCR clone assembly, productive beta chains retained. CDR3 protein sequences are deduplicated, and each keeps its most common genes and DNA. For this sample there are roughly 230,000 distinct CDR3 sequences; approximately 8.4% appear just once. Together, the top ten hold 4.8% of the sample. The sequenced sample was blood, either unsorted or a sorted T cell fraction (not recorded which). Every receptor here comes from a female donor with ankylosing spondylitis or in good health (not recorded which).

This chain connects TRBV30 to TRBJ2-1, with a weak D call TRBD2 (5 bases). V lost 8 bases to trimming and J lost 0 bases, with 20 bases between them. Germline-derived CDR1 and CDR2 are GTSNPN and SVGIG (reference sequence). CDR3 length: 16 amino acids. In DNA form, the CDR3 reads TGTGCCGCTACTAGTGGGCTTTTGAGCTCCTACAATGAGCAGTTCTTC. Translating it yields CAATSGLLSSYNEQFF. Drawing the rest from reference TRBV30 and TRBJ2-1, the complete variable domain is SQTIHQWPATLVQPVGSPLSLECTVEGTSNPNLYWYRQAAGRGLQLLFYSVGIGQISSEVPQNLSASRPQDRQFILSSKKLLLSDSGFYLCAATSGLLSSYNEQFFGPGTRLTVL.

The chain is built from TRBV7-2 and TRBJ2-1; no reliable D call. CDR1 is SGHTA, CDR2 FQGNSA, per germline. Trimming took off 7 bases at V and 3 bases at J, with 10 bases between the two ends. The CDR3 consists of 13 residues. CDR3 protein: CASTLVLYNEQFF. In DNA form, the CDR3 reads TGTGCCAGCACTTTAGTACTCTACAATGAGCAGTTCTTC.

This clonotype came up many times. The chain couples TRBV20-1 to TRBJ2-7; tentative D call: TRBD1 (6 bases). Germline CDR1 and CDR2: DFQATT and SNEGSKA (reference sequence). Trimming left V 6 bases short and J 1 base short, with 19 bases between. This CDR3 is 15 amino acids long. The chain's CDR3 is CSAPPTGRRSYEQYF. In DNA form, the CDR3 reads TGCAGTGCCCCCCCGACAGGAAGAAGGTCCTACGAGCAGTACTTC.

This clonotype was observed many times. The chain has TRBV15 and TRBJ2-7; D is perhaps TRBD1 (6 bases). The germline CDR1 and CDR2 sequences are LNHNV and YYDKDF (reference sequence). The CDR3 sequence is 12 residues long. V lost 5 bases and J 4 bases, leaving 9 bases between the germline ends. As DNA, the CDR3 is TGTGCCACCAGCCGAACAGGGTACGAGCAGTACTTC. As protein: CATSRTGYEQYF. The entire variable domain, with the rest obtained from reference TRBV15 and TRBJ2-7, is as follows: DAMVIQNPRYQVTQFGKPVTLSCSQTLNHNVMYWYQQKSSQAPKLLFHYYDKDFNNEADTPDNFQSRRPNTSFCFLDIRSPGLGDTAMYLCATSRTGYEQYFGPGTRLTVT.

This clonotype has ten or more counts. This rearrangement joins TRBV12-3 or TRBV12-4 to TRBJ1-5; D unresolved. Deletions cut 3 bases from V and 4 bases from J, with 4 bases between. The CDR3 contains 12 residues. CDR3 amino acids: CASSFENQPQHF. In DNA form, the CDR3 reads TGTGCCAGCAGTTTCGAAAATCAGCCCCAGCATTTT.

This clonotype appeared many times. The rearrangement joins TRBV29-1 to TRBJ2-3; the D is unclear. Germline CDR1 is SQVTM and CDR2 is ANQGSEA. The CDR3 sequence is 11 residues long. Trimming removed 4 bases at V and 4 bases at J, with 6 bases between. The CDR3 region has the DNA TGCAGCGTTGCGCCGGCAGATACGCAGTATTTT. Its protein product is CSVAPADTQYF.

In its sample, this clonotype was seen many times. The gene calls are TRBV6-5 and TRBJ2-3; no clear D gene. CDR3 length: 12 residues. The germline V gene encodes CDR1 MNHEY and CDR2 SVGAGI. Trimming pared 8 bases from V and 2 bases from J, leaving 8 bases between. CDR3 coding DNA: TGTGCCAGCGCGGATATCACAGATACGCAGTATTTT. Protein sequence: CASADITDTQYF.

Ten or more counts support this clonotype. This rearrangement joins TRBV20-1 to TRBJ2-7; 9 bases fit TRBD1. Germline V lookup: CDR1 DFQATT, CDR2 SNEGSKA (reference sequence). With 2 bases clipped from V and 5 bases from J, the junction kept 19 bases outside the gene matches. This CDR3 is 18 amino acids long. The CDR3 here is CSARPRGSAPGQGNEQYF. In DNA, the CDR3 is TGCAGTGCTAGACCACGGGGGAGCGCGCCGGGACAGGGAAACGAGCAGTACTTC.

This clonotype was counted ten times or more. The rearrangement uses TRBV6-2 or TRBV6-3 and TRBJ2-1; 8 bases are shared with TRBD1. J gave up 8 bases and V 7 bases, and 10 bases lay outside the gene matches. Looked up from germline, CDR1 is MNHEY and CDR2 is SVGEGT. This CDR3 is built from 14 residues. The CDR3 is CASNRQGSRDEQFF. CDR3 sequence (DNA): TGTGCCAGCAATAGACAGGGGTCTAGGGATGAGCAGTTCTTC.

This clonotype was detected ten times or more. V and J are TRBV2 and TRBJ1-4, with TRBD1 matching over 12 bases. Germline assignment: CDR1 SNHLY and CDR2 FYNNEI. The J segment lost 8 bases and the V segment lost 3 bases, leaving 7 bases of the junction unmatched. This CDR3 has 16 residues. Here the CDR3 reads CASSDVLGTGGEKLFF. The CDR3 DNA reads TGTGCCAGCAGTGACGTTTTGGGGACAGGGGGCGAAAAACTGTTTTTT.

This rearrangement joins TRBV28 to TRBJ2-2, with 8 nucleotides matching TRBD2. The ends lost 6 bases at V and 7 bases at J; junction bases unmatched: 10. The length of the CDR3 is 15 residues. CDR1 and CDR2 (germline): MDHEN, SYDVKM. CDR3 sequence: CASRLTGTRSGELFF. CDR3 bases: TGTGCCAGCAGACTTACCGGGACTAGGAGCGGGGAGCTGTTTTTT. Full variable domain (outside the CDR3, taken from reference TRBV28 and TRBJ2-2): DVKVTQSSRYLVKRTGEKVFLECVQDMDHENMFWYRQDPGLGLRLIYFSYDVKMKEKGDIPEGYSVSREKKERFSLILESASTNQTSMYLCASRLTGTRSGELFFGEGSRLTVL.

This clonotype was detected ten times or more. The rearrangement links TRBV5-1 to TRBJ1-2, with 8 bases lining up with TRBD1. Germline V CDR1 and CDR2: SGHRS, YFSETQ. The CDR3 extends over 15 amino acids. V gave up 4 bases and J gave up 4 bases; unmatched junction bases: 9. The CDR3 DNA reads as TGCGCCAGCAGCAGGGACGGACAGGGTTCCTATGGCTACACCTTC. This gives the protein CASSRDGQGSYGYTF.

This clonotype has a count of ten or more. CDR3 DNA: TGCAGTGCTAGACAGAGTAGCTACGAGCAGTACTTC. Its translation: CSARQSSYEQYF. The chain is built from TRBV20-1 and TRBJ2-7; D is ambiguous. Germline V CDR1 and CDR2: DFQATT, SNEGSKA (reference sequence). V shed 2 bases and J shed 3 bases, with 8 bases lying between them. The CDR3 is 12 amino acids.

This clonotype was observed at least ten times. The chain is built from TRBV20-1 and TRBJ2-5, with a weak D call TRBD2 (5 bases). Trimming took off 3 bases at V and 3 bases at J, with 8 bases between the two ends. The CDR3 length is 12 residues. Per the germline V gene, CDR1 is DFQATT and CDR2 is SNEGSKA (reference sequence). As DNA, the CDR3 is TGCAGTGCTAGTCGGGGAGAAGAGACCCAGTACTTC. Amino acids: CSASRGEETQYF.

In this sample, this clonotype turned up many times. The gene calls are TRBV5-1 and TRBJ2-1, with 11 bases aligning to TRBD1. The CDR3 loop spans 15 amino acids. The V segment lost 4 bases and the J segment 7 bases; nucleotides outside the gene matches: 7. Germline V lookup: CDR1 SGHRS, CDR2 YFSETQ. DNA for the CDR3: TGCGCCAGCAGCACTCGGACAGGGGGCCCGAATGAGCAGTTCTTC. Its translation is CASSTRTGGPNEQFF.

A few counts support this clonotype. The chain is built from TRBV4-3 and TRBJ2-7; 7 nucleotides align to TRBD1. CDR3 length: 14 amino acids. V lost 4 bases to trimming and J lost 1 base; unmatched junction nucleotides: 4. Per the germline V gene, CDR1 is LGHNA and CDR2 is YSLEER. The CDR3 DNA follows: TGCGCCAGCAGCCCTTCGGGACAGTCCTACGAGCAGTACTTC. Translation: CASSPSGQSYEQYF.

The chain is built from TRBV5-6 and TRBJ2-5; perhaps TRBD2 as D (5 bases). Germline V lookup: CDR1 SGHDT, CDR2 YYEEEE. This CDR3 has 13 amino acids. Between the trimmed V and J ends, which lost 9 bases and 5 bases, there was a span of 17 bases. The CDR3 loop reads CATGVGNVETQYF. The CDR3 DNA reads as TGTGCCACCGGGGTCGGGAACGTGGAGACCCAGTACTTC.

Comments on this clonotype: A much larger clone sits a single nucleotide away, making a read error possible. This sequence joins TRBV15 and TRBJ1-1; D is uncertain. Germline assignment: CDR1 LNHNV and CDR2 YYDKDF (reference sequence). V was pared by 4 bases and J by 4 bases, with 13 bases between. The CDR3 runs to 14 residues. CDR3 sequence (DNA): TGTGCCACCAGCAACAAAAGGCGAGTCACTGAAGCTTTCTTT. Protein product: CATSNKRRVTEAFF.

This clonotype was counted many times. The CDR3 ends on some other residue instead of the conserved phenylalanine or tryptophan, so this is likely a read error. The chain uses TRBV3-1 and TRBJ2-1; 9 bases are shared with TRBD2. This CDR3 spans 16 amino acids. J was trimmed by 8 bases and V by 0 bases; bases with no gene match: 8. Germline loops: CDR1 LGHDT, CDR2 YNNKEL (reference sequence). For the CDR3, the DNA is TGTGCCAGCAGCCAAGAGCTGGCGGGAGGGACGGATGAGCAGTTCCTC. Translated: CASSQELAGGTDEQFL.